These 21 T cell receptor beta chains came from one sample sequenced in a study of cytomegalovirus exposure and HLA in healthy donors. The PCR employed 60 Vbeta primers together with 13 Jbeta primers. Some clones are missing from TCRdb's copy, which holds only in-frame ones; the method was immunoSEQ multiplex PCR. Among about 82,000 clones listed, 70% to 80% were seen once. Sequenced input: PBMCs. These receptors were taken from a man between 45 and 60 years old in good health and CMV-seronegative.

This clone was seen a few times. The rearrangement links TRBV6-5 to TRBJ2-5; TRBD2 aligns across 7 bases. V shed 5 bases, J shed 5 bases, and the junction held 8 bases outside the gene matches. The V gene's germline CDR1 is MNHEY and CDR2 SVGAGI. This CDR3 is built from 14 residues. The CDR3 region has the DNA TGTGCCAGCAGTGGAACTAGCGAATGGGAGACCCAGTACTTC. Protein product: CASSGTSEWETQYF.

This clone was observed a few times. This chain connects TRBV19 to TRBJ1-4; D is possibly TRBD1 (6 bases). The CDR3 extends over 14 amino acids. With 3 bases removed from V and 6 bases from J, the gap between germline ends came to 11 bases. Germline CDR1 is LNHDA and CDR2 is SQIVND (reference sequence). In DNA form, the CDR3 reads TGTGCCAGTAGTATCGGGGGGGCTGATGAAAAACTGTTTTTT. Translated: CASSIGGADEKLFF.

This chain connects TRBV11-2 to TRBJ2-2; D not certain. Germline CDR1 and CDR2: SGHAT and FQNNGV. There are 15 residues in the CDR3. The germline V and J ends were trimmed by 4 bases and 2 bases, with 11 bases remaining between them. The chain's CDR3 is CASSSPTTNTGELFF. Written as DNA, the CDR3 is TGTGCCAGCAGCTCCCCGACAACCAACACCGGGGAGCTGTTTTTT.

This chain links TRBV6-6 with TRBJ1-1; D is possibly TRBD1 (5 bases). This CDR3 region has 13 residues. Trimming removed 2 bases from V and 6 bases from J, with 10 bases in between. Germline V lookup: CDR1 MNHNY, CDR2 SVGAGI (reference sequence). In nucleotides, the CDR3 is TGTGCCAGCAGTTACCAGGGTGGGGCTGAAGCTTTCTTT. Protein product: CASSYQGGAEAFF.

Here the CDR3 DNA reads TGTGCCAGCAAGGGGGATCAAGAGACCCAGTACTTC. Residues: CASKGDQETQYF. The V call is TRBV7-9, the J call TRBJ2-5; a possible D gene is TRBD1 (6 bases). The length of the CDR3 is 12 residues. V lost 7 bases and J lost 2, with 8 bases in between. Germline lookup yields CDR1 SEHNR and CDR2 FQNEAQ (reference sequence).

V usage is TRBV6-5 and J usage is TRBJ2-7; D perhaps matches TRBD2 (5 bases). With 8 bases removed from V and 1 base from J, the gap between germline ends came to 15 bases. The CDR3 contains 14 residues. Germline CDR1 is MNHEY and CDR2 is SVGAGI. For the CDR3, the DNA is TGTGCCAGCCCCTTGGAGGCGTGGTCCTACGAGCAGTACTTC. Protein product: CASPLEAWSYEQYF.

This clone was seen a few times. The genes are TRBV6-1 and TRBJ2-7, with 10 bases matching TRBD1. V shed 4 bases and J 2 bases; nucleotides not matched to a gene: 5. Germline CDR1 MNHNS, CDR2 SASEGT. This CDR3 region has 15 residues. The CDR3 reads CASSGRGTGAYEQYF. CDR3 nucleotide sequence: TGTGCCAGCAGTGGTAGAGGGACAGGGGCCTACGAGCAGTACTTC.

The chain carries TRBV30 and TRBJ1-2; 7 positions agree with TRBD1. The CDR3 covers 12 residues. The J segment lost 4 bases and the V segment lost 7 bases, leaving 6 bases of the junction unmatched. The germline V gene has CDR1 GTSNPN and CDR2 SVGIG (reference sequence). CDR3 residues: CAFQGEVYGYTF. The CDR3 nucleotides read TGTGCCTTCCAGGGGGAGGTCTATGGCTACACCTTC.

V and J are TRBV30 and TRBJ1-2; 8 bases match TRBD1. Germline-derived CDR1 and CDR2 are GTSNPN and SVGIG (reference sequence). The CDR3 contains 14 residues. After removal of 2 bases from V and 7 bases from J, the junction contained 9 bases not matched to a gene. The CDR3 reads CAWSRPGTGVGYTF. The CDR3 DNA sequence: TGTGCCTGGAGTCGCCCCGGGACAGGAGTTGGCTACACCTTC.

The rearrangement uses TRBV27 and TRBJ1-1; TRBD1 agrees at 7 bases. This CDR3 is built from 14 residues. The trim removed 6 bases at V and 5 bases at J, leaving 9 bases unmatched. The V gene's germline CDR1 is MNHEY and CDR2 SMNVEV (reference sequence). CDR3: CASREDRYRTEAFF. DNA of the CDR3: TGTGCCAGCAGGGAGGACAGGTATCGGACTGAAGCTTTCTTT.

J is TRBJ1-6 and V is TRBV10-3; 11 bases agree with TRBD1. The V segment lost 7 bases and the J segment 6 bases; nucleotides outside the gene matches: 5. The CDR3 spans 15 residues. Germline V gives CDR1 ENHRY, CDR2 SYGVKD. CDR3 in amino acids: CAINPGTGGNSPLHF. The CDR3 coding sequence is TGTGCCATCAACCCCGGGACAGGGGGTAATTCACCCCTCCACTTT.

The V and J genes are TRBV27 and TRBJ2-7; TRBD1 matches at 10 bases. The junction had 11 bases not matched to a gene; V was cut back by 2 bases and J by 4 bases. The CDR3 loop spans 17 amino acids. Looked up from germline, CDR1 is MNHEY and CDR2 is SMNVEV (reference sequence). The CDR3: CASSLAGGTGADYEQYF. The CDR3 DNA sequence: TGTGCCAGCAGTTTAGCCGGGGGGACAGGGGCGGATTACGAGCAGTACTTC.

The chain uses TRBV18 and TRBJ2-1, with D perhaps matching TRBD1 (5 bases). The length of the CDR3 is 14 residues. The germline gives CDR1 KGHSH, CDR2 LQKENI. With 6 bases removed from V and 5 bases from J, the gap between germline ends came to 14 bases. The CDR3 DNA sequence: TGTGCCAGCTCGCCAGCCCGACAGCACAATGAGCAGTTCTTC. This encodes CASSPARQHNEQFF.

V and J are TRBV25-1 and TRBJ1-5, with 8 bases lining up with TRBD1. Germline lookup yields CDR1 MGHDK and CDR2 SYGVNS. The CDR3 has 15 residues. The junction had 8 bases not matched to a gene; V was cut back by 3 bases and J by 7 bases. This CDR3 is CASSDQGAPGQPQHF. CDR3 DNA sequence: TGTGCCAGCAGTGATCAGGGGGCGCCGGGACAGCCCCAGCATTTT.

This clone was seen only once. The chain carries TRBV6-6 and TRBJ2-2, with no clear D. CDR1 and CDR2 (germline): MNHNY, SVGAGI (reference sequence). The CDR3 sequence is 13 residues long. Between the trimmed V and J ends, which lost 7 bases and 5 bases, there was a span of 11 bases. CDR3 loop: CASTDTPTGELFF. The CDR3 DNA reads TGTGCCAGCACAGACACGCCAACCGGGGAGCTGTTTTTT.

The chain recombines TRBV7-2 with TRBJ2-1, with TRBD1 matching over 11 bases. This CDR3 spans 16 amino acids. With V trimmed by 5 bases and J by 3 bases, 6 bases remained unmatched. Per the germline V gene, CDR1 is SGHTA and CDR2 is FQGNSA. The CDR3 reads CASSLGQGAFYNEQFF. In DNA, the CDR3 is TGTGCCAGCAGCCTAGGACAGGGGGCCTTCTACAATGAGCAGTTCTTC. The full variable domain, completed using reference TRBV7-2 and TRBJ2-1, is GAGVSQSPSNKVTEKGKDVELRCDPISGHTALYWYRQSLGQGLEFLIYFQGNSAPDKSGLPSDRFSAERTGGSVSTLTIQRTQQEDSAVYLCASSLGQGAFYNEQFFGPGTRLTVL.

The chain is built from TRBV28 and TRBJ1-4, with D perhaps matching TRBD1 (6 bases). This CDR3 region has 14 residues. Trimming removed 2 bases from V and 2 bases from J, with 6 bases in between. Germline CDR1 and CDR2: MDHEN and SYDVKM. CDR3 coding DNA: TGTGCCAGCAGTTTAACAGGGACTAATGAAAAACTGTTTTTT. Protein: CASSLTGTNEKLFF.

This clone was counted between two and nine times. V usage is TRBV27 and J usage is TRBJ2-1; D remains ambiguous. CDR3 length: 13 residues. Trimming left V 7 bases short and J 0 bases short, with 7 bases between. Germline V CDR1 and CDR2: MNHEY, SMNVEV (reference sequence). CDR3 in DNA: TGTGCCAGCAAAAGGAGCTCCTACAATGAGCAGTTCTTC. Translation: CASKRSSYNEQFF.

This sequence joins TRBV5-1 and TRBJ2-1; 11 bases map to TRBD2. The germline gives CDR1 SGHRS, CDR2 YFSETQ. J was trimmed by 5 bases and V by 3 bases; bases with no gene match: 4. This CDR3 has 15 amino acids. CDR3 sequence: CASSSTSGGNNEQFF. CDR3 bases: TGCGCCAGCAGCTCCACTAGCGGGGGTAACAATGAGCAGTTCTTC.

This clone was found a few times. The rearrangement joins TRBV6-1 to TRBJ1-5; 7 nucleotides align to TRBD1. The CDR3 is made up of 16 amino acids. CDR1 is MNHNS and CDR2 is SASEGT in the germline V gene. Trimming removed 1 base from V and 2 bases from J; junction bases left unmatched: 5. The CDR3 region has the DNA TGTGCCAGCAGTGAAGAGGCAGGGGGTGGCAATCAGCCCCAGCATTTT. Translation: CASSEEAGGGNQPQHF.

This chain uses TRBV27 with TRBJ2-2, with a tentative D call TRBD2 (7 bases). The CDR3 contains 18 residues. With 2 bases removed from V and 1 base from J, the gap between germline ends came to 17 bases. The germline gives CDR1 MNHEY, CDR2 SMNVEV (reference sequence). In nucleotides, the CDR3 is TGTGCCAGCAGTTTAGGGGGGGGTTGGGGGCGGAACACCGGGGAGCTGTTTTTT. It yields the protein CASSLGGGWGRNTGELFF.